Shown below are 17 T cell receptor beta chains from a single sample sequenced in a study of cytomegalovirus exposure and HLA in healthy donors. PCR was performed using 60 Vbeta and 13 Jbeta primers. The repertoire was sequenced with immunoSEQ multiplex PCR; TCRdb's copy has only in-frame clones and lacks some. Counted here are 130,000 or so clones, around 80% occurring once; the ten biggest clones make up roughly 3.2%. The sequenced sample was PBMCs. The receptors derive from a man aged 18 to 29 in good health and CMV-seropositive.

The V call is TRBV6-4, the J call TRBJ1-4; D is perhaps TRBD1 (5 bases). Between the trimmed V and J ends, which lost 2 bases and 8 bases, there was a span of 12 bases. The CDR3 consists of 14 residues. CDR1 is MRHNA and CDR2 is SNTAGT in the germline V gene. DNA of the CDR3: TGTGCCAGCAGTGACGCAGGGCAGCGAGAAAAACTGTTTTTT. Protein sequence: CASSDAGQREKLFF.

The chain is built from TRBV28 and TRBJ1-1; D gene unclear. The CDR3 consists of 11 residues. Germline CDR1 is MDHEN and CDR2 is SYDVKM. V shed 9 bases and J shed 9 bases, with 14 bases lying between them. The CDR3 DNA follows: TGTGCCAGTACTACTCTGGATAAAGCTTTCTTT. It is translated as CASTTLDKAFF.

This chain uses TRBV7-3 with TRBJ2-1; 8 bases map to TRBD2. Looked up from germline, CDR1 is SGHTA and CDR2 is FQGTGA. V was clipped by 4 bases and J by 7 bases; unmatched bases: 9. CDR3 size: 15 residues. In nucleotides, the CDR3 is TGTGCCAGCAGCTCCGAGGGTCGGGGGGGAAATGAGCAGTTCTTC. Protein: CASSSEGRGGNEQFF.

V gene TRBV6-1 combines with J gene TRBJ1-2; TRBD1 agrees at 9 bases. CDR3 length equals 13 residues. Per the germline V gene, CDR1 is MNHNS and CDR2 is SASEGT. J lost 8 bases, V lost 7 bases, and 8 bases had no gene match. The CDR3 reads CASTRTGDRGYTF. The CDR3 DNA reads TGTGCCAGCACCAGGACAGGGGATAGAGGCTACACCTTC.

This chain connects TRBV6-6 to TRBJ2-5; 8 nucleotides agree with TRBD1. Per germline, CDR1 MNHNY and CDR2 SVGAGI (reference sequence). There are 14 residues in the CDR3. Trimming cost V 2 bases and J 5 bases; bases outside gene matches: 4. The CDR3 nucleotides read TGTGCCAGCAGTTACCAGGGGGCGGGGGAGACCCAGTACTTC. Protein: CASSYQGAGETQYF.

This rearrangement joins TRBV6-5 to TRBJ2-3, with 10 bases that match TRBD2. The germline V gene has CDR1 MNHEY and CDR2 SVGAGI. The junction had 5 bases not matched to a gene; V was cut back by 3 bases and J by 14 bases. The CDR3 runs to 12 residues. The CDR3 DNA reads TGTGCCAGCAGTTATCTAGCGGGGGCCCTGTATTTT. It specifies CASSYLAGALYF.

This chain joins TRBV4-1 and TRBJ1-5; 9 bases match TRBD1. The V gene end was trimmed by 5 bases and the J gene end by 8 bases; junction bases not matched to a gene: 10. The length of the CDR3 is 15 residues. Germline values: CDR1 MGHRA, CDR2 YSYEKL. The CDR3 DNA is TGCGCCAGCAGCGAATTACAGGGGGCGGCGGAGCCCCAGCATTTT. This encodes CASSELQGAAEPQHF.

V is TRBV11-2 and J is TRBJ1-5; 9 bases agree with TRBD1. This CDR3 is built from 14 residues. CDR1 is SGHAT and CDR2 is FQNNGV in the germline V gene. The V gene end was trimmed by 5 bases and the J gene end by 7 bases; junction bases not matched to a gene: 6. The chain's CDR3 is CASSPTGGVQPQHF. Written as DNA, the CDR3 is TGTGCCAGCAGCCCGACAGGGGGTGTCCAGCCCCAGCATTTT.

The V call is TRBV10-1, the J call TRBJ2-7; 10 positions match TRBD1. Germline-derived CDR1 and CDR2 are WNHNN and SYGVQD (reference sequence). The CDR3 is 15 amino acids. The trim removed 3 bases at V and 2 bases at J, leaving 4 bases unmatched. CDR3 sequence: CASSDPGQGTYEQYF. DNA of the CDR3: TGCGCCAGCAGTGACCCGGGACAGGGGACCTACGAGCAGTACTTC.

The rearrangement joins TRBV2 to TRBJ1-4, with D unresolved. Germline V gene sequence: CDR1 SNHLY, CDR2 FYNNEI. V lost 2 bases and J 4 bases, leaving 8 bases between the germline ends. The CDR3 is 14 residues long. CDR3 in amino acids: CASSESPYNEKLFF. DNA for the CDR3: TGTGCCAGCAGTGAATCTCCGTATAATGAAAAACTGTTTTTT.

This chain joins TRBV28 and TRBJ2-5, with 16 bases matching TRBD2. J gave up 2 bases and V 4 bases, and 1 base lay outside the gene matches. The V gene's germline CDR1 is MDHEN and CDR2 SYDVKM. This CDR3 region has 16 residues. CDR3 amino acids: CASSWGLAGGQETQYF. CDR3 nucleotides: TGTGCCAGCAGTTGGGGACTAGCGGGAGGGCAAGAGACCCAGTACTTC.

The chain has TRBV28 and TRBJ1-5, with 7 bases identical to TRBD1. The ends lost 4 bases at V and 4 bases at J; junction bases unmatched: 7. This CDR3 comprises 15 residues. Germline CDR1 and CDR2: MDHEN and SYDVKM. CDR3 nucleotides: TGTGCCAGCAGTTGGACCAAGACAGGGAATCAGCCCCAGCATTTT. Translating it yields CASSWTKTGNQPQHF.

The chain is built from TRBV28 and TRBJ1-2; no firm D call. Germline V gives CDR1 MDHEN, CDR2 SYDVKM. The V end lost 7 bases, the J end lost 5 bases, and 11 bases lay between the germline ends. The CDR3 consists of 12 residues. The CDR3 DNA is TGTGCCAGCACGGCGGGAATATATGGCTACACCTTC. Protein product: CASTAGIYGYTF.

J is TRBJ2-7 and V is TRBV9; TRBD1 matches 8 bases. Germline V gene sequence: CDR1 SGDLS, CDR2 YYNGEE. The junction had 8 bases not matched to a gene; V was cut back by 4 bases and J by 2 bases. This CDR3 is 15 amino acids long. CDR3 DNA sequence: TGTGCCAGCAGCCCACCGACAGGGGACCCCTACGAGCAGTACTTC. Translating gives CASSPPTGDPYEQYF.

This clone was seen a handful of times. This rearrangement joins TRBV28 to TRBJ2-2; the D is unclear. Trimming shortened V by 1 base and J by 5 bases, and 20 bases separated the two germline ends. The CDR3 spans 18 residues. Germline V lookup: CDR1 MDHEN, CDR2 SYDVKM. The chain's CDR3 is CASSLSAAVRPGTGELFF. DNA for the CDR3: TGTGCCAGCAGTTTATCGGCGGCCGTTAGGCCTGGGACCGGGGAGCTGTTTTTT.

The chain couples TRBV2 to TRBJ1-5; TRBD1 is a possible D gene (5 bases). The CDR3 length is 12 residues. CDR1 is SNHLY and CDR2 is FYNNEI in the germline V gene. V gave up 8 bases and J gave up 7 bases, with 12 bases separating them. CDR3 loop: CASGEGNQPQHF. The CDR3 DNA follows: TGTGCCAGCGGGGAGGGGAACCAGCCCCAGCATTTT. The full variable domain, completed using reference TRBV2 and TRBJ1-5, is EPEVTQTPSHQVTQMGQEVILRCVPISNHLYFYWYRQILGQKVEFLVSFYNNEISEKSEIFDDQFSVERPDGSNFTLKIRSTKLEDSAMYFCASGEGNQPQHFGDGTRLSIL.

The V call is TRBV28, the J call TRBJ2-3; 8 bases are shared with TRBD2. Germline assignment: CDR1 MDHEN and CDR2 SYDVKM. The CDR3 spans 15 residues. Trimming removed 7 bases from V and 7 bases from J; junction bases left unmatched: 13. The CDR3 reads CASTPLGSGMNTQYF. The DNA for the CDR3 is TGTGCCAGCACCCCCCTTGGTAGCGGGATGAATACGCAGTATTTT.